The clone carrying this T cell receptor (beta chain) was seen repeatedly, ten times or more. These data belong to a study of T cells in Graves' hyperthyroidism and ophthalmopathy. The wider study: Peripheral blood was acquired at first diagnosis, ahead of any therapy whatsoever.

Orbital computed tomography, thyroid ultrasound, serum thyroxine and TRAb, and clinical symptoms together informed the diagnoses. Around 9.9 ml of fresh peripheral blood supplied the PBMCs. Amplification yielded TCR beta CDR3 regions, with RNA transcripts as the source. A first-round RT-PCR of the TCR CDR3 used the HTBI primer set. TCRdb independently ran MiXCR on the multiplex PCR reads; one entry per CDR3 protein. The data contain about 400,000 distinct CDR3 sequences, more than 15% of them singletons. This CDR3 is 16 amino acids long. V was clipped by 3 bases and J by 7 bases, with 19 bases between them. CDR1 MNHNS and CDR2 SASEGT come from the germline V gene.

The sequence came from a woman in her late teens or twenties with Graves' hyperthyroidism. This rearrangement joins TRBV6-1 to TRBJ2-1, with a possible D match to TRBD1 (5 bases). Sequencing was performed on blood. As DNA, the CDR3 is TGTGCCAGCAGTGAGGTTTGGCAGGTTAACAGGAATGAGCAGTTCTTC. Translation: CASSEVWQVNRNEQFF.